The rows below give T cell receptor beta chains drawn from one sample of a study of T cells after yellow fever vaccination. TCRdb called the 5' RACE reads again in MiXCR, with one record for every CDR3 protein. There are under 600,000 distinct CDR3 sequences in the sample; just over 20% occur only once, and about 16% lies in the top ten. The sample here was PBMCs, taken about 21 days after the first yellow fever vaccination. Receptors originate from a man younger than 35 who received the YFV17D yellow fever vaccine. Each CDR3 is given with its conserved first and last residue. The D gene is left open where the match is weak. A clone size is listed for some rows: how often the clone was seen (once, few, many), or a class if it is expanded.

D: NA
J: TRBJ2-5
size: NA
V: TRBV19
DNA: TGTGCCAGTGGGGGGTCACAGGGTACCGAGACCCAGTACTTC
CDR3: CASGGSQGTETQYF

D: NA
J: TRBJ2-5
size: NA
V: TRBV29-1
DNA: TGCAGCGCTACCCAGGGAGCGGCCCAAGAGACCCAGTACTTC
CDR3: CSATQGAAQETQYF

D: NA
J: TRBJ2-1
size: few
V: TRBV4-1
DNA: TGCGCCAGCAGCCAAGCCGGCAGGGGGGGCTATGAGCAGTTCTTC
CDR3: CASSQAGRGGYEQFF

D: NA
J: TRBJ2-5
size: NA
V: TRBV3-1
DNA: TGTGCCAGCAGCCAAGATGGGACACAGTACCAAGAGACCCAGTACTTC
CDR3: CASSQDGTQYQETQYF

D: NA
J: TRBJ2-5
size: NA
V: TRBV6-5
DNA: TGTGCCAGCAGTTACTCCAGGGTACAAGAGACCCAGTACTTC
CDR3: CASSYSRVQETQYF

D: NA
J: TRBJ2-7
size: few
V: TRBV6-5
DNA: TGTGCCAGCAGCCCAGGATTCGGCGAGCAGTACTTC
CDR3: CASSPGFGEQYF

D: TRBD2
J: TRBJ2-1
size: NA
V: TRBV5-1
DNA: TGCGCCAGCAGCTTGTGGTTAGCGGGGGGTTCCTACAATGAGCAGTTCTTC
CDR3: CASSLWLAGGSYNEQFF

D: NA
J: TRBJ2-1
size: NA
V: TRBV11-3
DNA: TGTGCCAGCAGCCCGACTAGTGGGAAAAACCTAGAGCAGTTCTTC
CDR3: CASSPTSGKNLEQFF

D: TRBD1
J: TRBJ2-7
size: NA
V: TRBV20-1
DNA: TGCAGTGCTCCCAAGACAGGGGGCCACGAGCAGTACTTC
CDR3: CSAPKTGGHEQYF

D: NA
J: TRBJ2-3
size: NA
V: TRBV20-1
DNA: TGCAGTGCTAGAGATCGAAGACGGTTCACAGATACGCAGTATTTT
CDR3: CSARDRRRFTDTQYF

D: NA
J: TRBJ2-5
size: NA
V: TRBV4-2
DNA: TGTGCCAGCAGCCAACGAAGCGGGTCCCCCTGGGGGGAGACCCAGTACTTC
CDR3: CASSQRSGSPWGETQYF

D: TRBD1
J: TRBJ2-1
size: few
V: TRBV12-3/TRBV12-4
DNA: TGTGCCAGCAGGGCCAACAGGGGGCTTGGGGAGCAGTTCTTC
CDR3: CASRANRGLGEQFF

D: NA
J: TRBJ2-3
size: few
V: TRBV5-1
DNA: TGCGCCAGTTTGACAGGCCTTGGAGGGGGATCAGATACGCAGTATTTT
CDR3: CASLTGLGGGSDTQYF

D: TRBD2
J: TRBJ2-1
size: many
V: TRBV5-6
DNA: TGTGCCAGCAGCGGGGGGGGACTTCCCAATGAGCAGTTCTTC
CDR3: CASSGGGLPNEQFF

D: NA
J: TRBJ1-2
size: NA
V: TRBV3-1
DNA: TGTGCCAGCAGCCAAGATGGACGTCCCTATGGCTACACCTTC
CDR3: CASSQDGRPYGYTF

D: TRBD1
J: TRBJ1-6
size: few
V: TRBV7-9
DNA: TGTGCCAGCAGCAGAGGACAGGGGAACGGTTCACCCCTCCACTTT
CDR3: CASSRGQGNGSPLHF

D: NA
J: TRBJ1-5
size: many
V: TRBV12-3/TRBV12-4
DNA: TGTGCCAGCAGTTCCGACCCCGCAGGGAGGACAAGACAGCCCCAGCATTTT
CDR3: CASSSDPAGRTRQPQHF

D: NA
J: TRBJ2-7
size: few
V: TRBV20-1
DNA: TGCAGTGCTAGAGAGAGGTGGCATCCCTACGAGCAGTACTTC
CDR3: CSARERWHPYEQYF

D: TRBD2
J: TRBJ2-7
size: NA
V: TRBV29-1
DNA: TGCAGCGTGGGAGTAACTAGCGGGTACGAGCAGTACTTC
CDR3: CSVGVTSGYEQYF

D: NA
J: TRBJ2-7
size: NA
V: TRBV19
DNA: TGTGCCAGTAGAAAGGACCACAGCTCCTACGAGCAGTACTTC
CDR3: CASRKDHSSYEQYF

D: TRBD1
J: TRBJ2-7
size: NA
V: TRBV6-5
DNA: TGTGCCAGCAGTTACTTGCGGACAGGGCAAATCAGCGAGCAGTACTTC
CDR3: CASSYLRTGQISEQYF

D: NA
J: TRBJ1-2
size: NA
V: TRBV3-1
DNA: TGTGCCAGCAGCCAAGACCCCGACAGCCGCCATGGCTACACCTTC
CDR3: CASSQDPDSRHGYTF

D: NA
J: TRBJ1-5
size: many
V: TRBV12-3/TRBV12-4
DNA: TGTGCCAGCAGTTTTTCCGGGGACTCTAATCAGCCCCAGCATTTT
CDR3: CASSFSGDSNQPQHF

D: NA
J: TRBJ1-5
size: few
V: TRBV6-1
DNA: TGTGCCAGCAGTAAGTTAGATAGCAATCAGCCCCAGCATTTT
CDR3: CASSKLDSNQPQHF

D: NA
J: TRBJ2-7
size: NA
V: TRBV11-2
DNA: TGTGCCAGCAGCCCACCAATATCGGGGAGTATCTCCTACGAGCAGTACTTC
CDR3: CASSPPISGSISYEQYF

D: NA
J: TRBJ2-2
size: NA
V: TRBV9
DNA: TGTGCCAGCAGCGTAGCGGGGGACGCGGGCACCGGGGAGCTGTTTTTT
CDR3: CASSVAGDAGTGELFF

D: NA
J: TRBJ1-1
size: NA
V: TRBV5-5
DNA: TGTGCCAGCAGCCCGGGGCGTTCAACTGAAGCTTTCTTT
CDR3: CASSPGRSTEAFF

D: NA
J: TRBJ2-7
size: few
V: TRBV7-9
DNA: TGTGCCAGCAGCTTAGGCGCGGACTACGAGCAGTACTTC
CDR3: CASSLGADYEQYF

D: NA
J: TRBJ1-3
size: NA
V: TRBV7-2
DNA: TGTGCCAGCAGCCCTTCGTTCTCTGGAAACACCATAAATTTT
CDR3: CASSPSFSGNTINF

D: TRBD1
J: TRBJ1-4
size: few
V: TRBV6-5
DNA: TGTGCCAGCAGTCACGGACAGGGTCAAGTTGAAAAACTGTTTTTT
CDR3: CASSHGQGQVEKLFF

D: NA
J: TRBJ2-2
size: few
V: TRBV7-3
DNA: TGTGCCAGCAGCTTAACGGGGCAGGGAGTTGACACCGGGGAGCTGTTTTTT
CDR3: CASSLTGQGVDTGELFF

D: NA
J: TRBJ1-2
size: few
V: TRBV18
DNA: TGTGCCAGCTCACCAACGGGGGAATCTAACTATGGCTACACCTTC
CDR3: CASSPTGESNYGYTF

D: NA
J: TRBJ2-3
size: NA
V: TRBV7-8
DNA: TGTGCCAGCAACCCCCGTGCCCCCCGGCGGGGTATAGATACGCAGTATTTT
CDR3: CASNPRAPRRGIDTQYF

D: TRBD1
J: TRBJ1-1
size: many
V: TRBV12-3/TRBV12-4
DNA: TGTGCCAGCAGTACTCAAGGGGGCGGAACTGAAGCTTTCTTT
CDR3: CASSTQGGGTEAFF

D: NA
J: TRBJ2-3
size: few
V: TRBV7-9
DNA: TGTGCCAGCAGCTCGCCAAGCAGGGTGGATACGCAGTATTTT
CDR3: CASSSPSRVDTQYF

D: TRBD1
J: TRBJ1-2
size: NA
V: TRBV2
DNA: TGTGCCAGCAGTGAATCTCGGACAGGCGCTAACTATGGCTACACCTTC
CDR3: CASSESRTGANYGYTF

D: NA
J: TRBJ2-7
size: NA
V: TRBV12-3/TRBV12-4
DNA: TGTGCCAGCAGTTTTGGGGTGAGCTCCTACGAGCAGTACTTC
CDR3: CASSFGVSSYEQYF

D: NA
J: TRBJ1-1
size: NA
V: TRBV6-5
DNA: TGTGCCAGCAGTTACTCGATGGGGCCCACTGAAGCTTTCTTT
CDR3: CASSYSMGPTEAFF

D: NA
J: TRBJ1-4
size: few
V: TRBV9
DNA: TGTGCCAGCAGCCCCTGGGAGGGGGATGAAAAACTGTTTTTT
CDR3: CASSPWEGDEKLFF